The entry below describes one TCR beta chain. Its antigen remains unknown. Only in-frame clones appear in the TCRdb table, and some are missing; sequencing was by immunoSEQ multiplex PCR. The sample consists of around 180,000 clones, around 92% of them appearing once. This sample is drawn from a study of T cell responses to AZD1222 COVID-19 vaccine. Study-wide results and limits: Dominant at 160-218 and 743-854, vaccine-associated CD4 TCRs also spanned spike.

CDR1 MNHNY and CDR2 SVGAGI come from the germline V gene (reference sequence). V dropped 10 bases and J dropped 9; count of bases not matched to a gene: 10. The CDR3 spans 14 residues. This receptor was identified in an adult in good health. The chain employs TRBV6-6 and TRBJ1-6; TRBD1 matches at 9 bases. The sequencing used peripheral blood, collected on day 0 of AZD1222 vaccination. CDR3 DNA sequence: TGTGCCACCTTCATACAGGGGGCGGTTTCACCCCTCCACTTT. It encodes CATFIQGAVSPLHF.